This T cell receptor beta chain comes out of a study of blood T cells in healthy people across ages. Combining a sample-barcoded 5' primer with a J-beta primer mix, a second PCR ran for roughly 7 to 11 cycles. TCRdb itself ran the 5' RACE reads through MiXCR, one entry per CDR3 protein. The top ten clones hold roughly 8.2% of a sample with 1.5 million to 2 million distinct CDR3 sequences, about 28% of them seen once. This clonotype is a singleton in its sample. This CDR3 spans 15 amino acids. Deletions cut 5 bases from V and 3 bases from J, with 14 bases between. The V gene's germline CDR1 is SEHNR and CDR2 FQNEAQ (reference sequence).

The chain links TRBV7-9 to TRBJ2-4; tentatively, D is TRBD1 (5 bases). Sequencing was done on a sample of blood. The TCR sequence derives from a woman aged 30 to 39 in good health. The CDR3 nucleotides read TGTGCCAGCAGCCAAGCGTGGCAGGGCAAAAACATTCAGTACTTC. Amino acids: CASSQAWQGKNIQYF.